This record looks at one T cell receptor beta chain sequence and its context. These data originate in a study of cytomegalovirus exposure and HLA in healthy donors. The V end was cut by 6 bases, the J end by 2 bases, with 19 bases between. Looked up from germline, CDR1 is LNHDA and CDR2 is SQIVND (reference sequence). CDR3 length: 16 amino acids. 13 Jbeta primers and 60 Vbeta primers were used for the PCR. TCRdb keeps only in-frame clones here, not all; method: immunoSEQ multiplex PCR. The table lists tens of thousands of clones, 78% of them singletons. The TCR comes from a woman in her 40s in good health and CMV-seropositive. The sample comprised PBMCs. The gene calls are TRBV19 and TRBJ2-5; D is possibly TRBD1 (5 bases). The CDR3: CASSEVIGRGQETQYF. In DNA, the CDR3 is TGTGCCAGTAGCGAGGTGATCGGAAGGGGACAAGAGACCCAGTACTTC.